The rows below give T cell receptor beta chains drawn from one sample of a study of preoperative IRX-2 immunotherapy in early breast cancer. Assay used: immunoSEQ multiplex PCR; TCRdb lists only in-frame clones, some missing. Counted here are a few thousand clones, approximately 67% occurring once; the ten biggest clones make up 15%. The sequencing used tumor tissue, collected after IRX-2 immunotherapy. These receptors originate from a human donor with breast cancer. The CDR3 runs from the conserved cysteine through the conserved F or W. A D gene is named only where the DNA matches it firmly. A clone size is listed for some rows: how often the clone was seen (once, few, many), or a class if it is expanded.

CDR3 DNA: TGTGCCAGTAGCGGGATCAACAATGAGCAGTTCTTC
CDR3 protein: CASSGINNEQFF
clone size: once
V gene: TRBV19
D gene: -
J gene: TRBJ2-1

CDR3 DNA: TGTGCCAGCAGCCAAGGACTAGCTCCAGATACGCAGTATTTT
CDR3 protein: CASSQGLAPDTQYF
clone size: -
V gene: TRBV14
D gene: TRBD2
J gene: TRBJ2-3

CDR3 DNA: TGTGCCAGCAGTGTACAACTACAAGAGACCCAGTACTTC
CDR3 protein: CASSVQLQETQYF
clone size: -
V gene: TRBV28
D gene: -
J gene: TRBJ2-5

CDR3 DNA: TGCAGCGCCATGGACAGGAGGGTCTCTGGGGCCAACGTCCTGACTTTC
CDR3 protein: CSAMDRRVSGANVLTF
clone size: -
V gene: TRBV29-1
D gene: -
J gene: TRBJ2-6

CDR3 DNA: TGTGCCACTAGAGCCGGGACTAGCCTAGACGAGCAGTACTTC
CDR3 protein: CATRAGTSLDEQYF
clone size: -
V gene: TRBV6-8
D gene: TRBD2
J gene: TRBJ2-7

CDR3 DNA: TGTGCCAGCCTATTATCTCGGAGGGTGTCCGAAGTTGATACTGAAGCTTTCTTT
CDR3 protein: CASLLSRRVSEVDTEAFF
clone size: -
V gene: TRBV11-3
D gene: -
J gene: TRBJ1-1

CDR3 DNA: TGCAGCGTACCGGGACTAGCGAATTGGCAGTACTTC
CDR3 protein: CSVPGLANWQYF
clone size: -
V gene: TRBV29-1
D gene: TRBD2
J gene: TRBJ2-5

CDR3 DNA: TGCGCCAGCAGCTTGGTAGCGGGAATGTACTCCGAGCAGTACTTC
CDR3 protein: CASSLVAGMYSEQYF
clone size: -
V gene: TRBV5-1
D gene: TRBD2
J gene: TRBJ2-7

CDR3 DNA: TGTGCCAGCAGCTTAGTGGGGCAGGGGATCACAGATACGCAGTATTTT
CDR3 protein: CASSLVGQGITDTQYF
clone size: -
V gene: TRBV7-7
D gene: -
J gene: TRBJ2-3

CDR3 DNA: TGTGCCAGCAGCTTAACCGGGACAGGCCTCTCCTACGAGCAGTACTTC
CDR3 protein: CASSLTGTGLSYEQYF
clone size: -
V gene: TRBV11-3
D gene: TRBD1
J gene: TRBJ2-7

CDR3 DNA: TGTGCCAGCAGTTACTCGATGGGCGGTTACGAGCAGTACTTC
CDR3 protein: CASSYSMGGYEQYF
clone size: -
V gene: TRBV6-8
D gene: -
J gene: TRBJ2-7

CDR3 DNA: TGTGCCAGCAGTTACGATGCAGGCACTGGAAACACCATATATTTT
CDR3 protein: CASSYDAGTGNTIYF
clone size: -
V gene: TRBV6-8
D gene: -
J gene: TRBJ1-3

CDR3 DNA: TGTGCCAGCAGTTGGGAGGGACGACGCACCGGGGAGCTGTTTTTT
CDR3 protein: CASSWEGRRTGELFF
clone size: medium-sized
V gene: TRBV6-8
D gene: TRBD2
J gene: TRBJ2-2

CDR3 DNA: TGTGCCAGCAGCTTTGGGGGAGCTAACTATGGCTACACCTTC
CDR3 protein: CASSFGGANYGYTF
clone size: -
V gene: TRBV11-3
D gene: -
J gene: TRBJ1-2

CDR3 DNA: TGTGCCAGCAGTTACTCGAGGACTAGCGGGACCCTCTCCTACAATGAGCAGTTCTTC
CDR3 protein: CASSYSRTSGTLSYNEQFF
clone size: -
V gene: TRBV6-8
D gene: TRBD2
J gene: TRBJ2-1

CDR3 DNA: TGTGCCAGCAGTTTATCGTGGGGGTATGGCTACACCTTC
CDR3 protein: CASSLSWGYGYTF
clone size: -
V gene: TRBV6-8
D gene: -
J gene: TRBJ1-2

CDR3 DNA: TGTGCCAGTAGTACCTTAGGGATGGGCAATCAGCCCCAGCATTTT
CDR3 protein: CASSTLGMGNQPQHF
clone size: -
V gene: TRBV19
D gene: -
J gene: TRBJ1-5

CDR3 DNA: TGTGCCAGTAGTATAGGGACTAGCGATAACACAGATACGCAGTATTTT
CDR3 protein: CASSIGTSDNTDTQYF
clone size: -
V gene: TRBV19
D gene: TRBD2
J gene: TRBJ2-3

CDR3 DNA: TGCGCCAGCAGGGGGACAGAGTGGAACACCGGGGAGCTGTTTTTT
CDR3 protein: CASRGTEWNTGELFF
clone size: -
V gene: TRBV5-1
D gene: TRBD1
J gene: TRBJ2-2

CDR3 DNA: TGTGCCAGCAGTTACTCGTGGAGTGGGGGGTCTGAAGCTTTCTTT
CDR3 protein: CASSYSWSGGSEAFF
clone size: -
V gene: TRBV6-8
D gene: -
J gene: TRBJ1-1

CDR3 DNA: TGTGCCAGCAGCTTAGCGGCCGGGAGAGAGCAGTACTTC
CDR3 protein: CASSLAAGREQYF
clone size: -
V gene: TRBV7-8
D gene: -
J gene: TRBJ2-7

CDR3 DNA: TGTGCCAGCAGTTACGGCACAGACTATGGCTACACCTTC
CDR3 protein: CASSYGTDYGYTF
clone size: few
V gene: TRBV6-8
D gene: -
J gene: TRBJ1-2

CDR3 DNA: TGTGCCAGCAGTTTTCGATCCAGCAATCAGCCCCAGCATTTT
CDR3 protein: CASSFRSSNQPQHF
clone size: -
V gene: TRBV28
D gene: -
J gene: TRBJ1-5

CDR3 DNA: TGTGCCAGCAGTGAAAACAGCGATGAAGCTTTCTTT
CDR3 protein: CASSENSDEAFF
clone size: -
V gene: TRBV25-1
D gene: -
J gene: TRBJ1-1

CDR3 DNA: TGTGCCAGCTCACCAACGGACAGGGGGCCTTTGAACACTGAAGCTTTCTTT
CDR3 protein: CASSPTDRGPLNTEAFF
clone size: few
V gene: TRBV18
D gene: TRBD1
J gene: TRBJ1-1

CDR3 DNA: TGTGCCAGCAGATTGGACAGGGGGCCAACTGAAGCTTTCTTT
CDR3 protein: CASRLDRGPTEAFF
clone size: -
V gene: TRBV6-8
D gene: TRBD1
J gene: TRBJ1-1

CDR3 DNA: TGCGCCAGCCGAGGGACCCTTCAAGAGACCCAGTACTTC
CDR3 protein: CASRGTLQETQYF
clone size: once
V gene: TRBV4-1
D gene: -
J gene: TRBJ2-5

CDR3 DNA: TGTGCCAGCAGTGACTCCAGTCTGACTGAAGCTTTCTTT
CDR3 protein: CASSDSSLTEAFF
clone size: -
V gene: TRBV6-8
D gene: -
J gene: TRBJ1-1

CDR3 DNA: TGTGCCATCAGTGAGATAGACAATGAGCAGTTCTTC
CDR3 protein: CAISEIDNEQFF
clone size: -
V gene: TRBV10-3
D gene: -
J gene: TRBJ2-1

CDR3 DNA: TGTGCCAGCAGTCCAGGGGGCGCTTCTTATGGCTACACCTTC
CDR3 protein: CASSPGGASYGYTF
clone size: once
V gene: TRBV28
D gene: TRBD1
J gene: TRBJ1-2

CDR3 DNA: TGCGCCAGCAGCCGTTTAACGGGGGCCGAGAACACTGAAGCTTTCTTT
CDR3 protein: CASSRLTGAENTEAFF
clone size: -
V gene: TRBV5-1
D gene: -
J gene: TRBJ1-1

CDR3 DNA: TGTGCCCAAGCGGGAGGTGTCATTCAGTACTTC
CDR3 protein: CAQAGGVIQYF
clone size: -
V gene: TRBV30
D gene: TRBD2
J gene: TRBJ2-4

CDR3 DNA: TGTGCCAGCAGCTTAGGCGACAGGCCGGGCAATCAGCCCCAGCATTTT
CDR3 protein: CASSLGDRPGNQPQHF
clone size: medium-sized
V gene: TRBV11-3
D gene: -
J gene: TRBJ1-5

CDR3 DNA: TGTGCCAGCAGCTTAGATTTCTCACCCCAAGAGACCCAGTACTTC
CDR3 protein: CASSLDFSPQETQYF
clone size: large
V gene: TRBV11-3
D gene: -
J gene: TRBJ2-5

CDR3 DNA: TGTGCCAGTAGTGCCTTACAGGGATTCTATGGCTACACCTTC
CDR3 protein: CASSALQGFYGYTF
clone size: -
V gene: TRBV19
D gene: -
J gene: TRBJ1-2

CDR3 DNA: TGTGCCACCAGCAGAGACCGACAGGGATACCATGAGCAGTTCTTC
CDR3 protein: CATSRDRQGYHEQFF
clone size: -
V gene: TRBV15
D gene: TRBD1
J gene: TRBJ2-1

CDR3 DNA: TGTGCCAGCAGCTTGGCTTATAACTCCTACGAGCAGTACTTC
CDR3 protein: CASSLAYNSYEQYF
clone size: -
V gene: TRBV11-3
D gene: -
J gene: TRBJ2-7

CDR3 DNA: TGTGCCAGCAGTTTGGGGCGAAGGAACACTGAAGCTTTCTTT
CDR3 protein: CASSLGRRNTEAFF
clone size: -
V gene: TRBV28
D gene: -
J gene: TRBJ1-1

CDR3 DNA: TGTGCCAGTAGTTCCGGGACTTATGGCTACACCTTC
CDR3 protein: CASSSGTYGYTF
clone size: -
V gene: TRBV19
D gene: -
J gene: TRBJ1-2

CDR3 DNA: TGCAGCGTCTCCCAAACAGGGACCAACTATGGCTACACCTTC
CDR3 protein: CSVSQTGTNYGYTF
clone size: -
V gene: TRBV29-1
D gene: -
J gene: TRBJ1-2

CDR3 DNA: TGTGCCAGCAGTGACGCGGGACAGGGGGATCAGCCCCAGCATTTT
CDR3 protein: CASSDAGQGDQPQHF
clone size: -
V gene: TRBV25-1
D gene: TRBD1
J gene: TRBJ1-5

CDR3 DNA: TGTGCCAGCAGTTACAATATACTACAGTTAAGCTCTGGGGCCAACGTCCTGACTTTC
CDR3 protein: CASSYNILQLSSGANVLTF
clone size: few
V gene: TRBV6-8
D gene: -
J gene: TRBJ2-6

CDR3 DNA: TGTGCCAGTAGTATAGCGCGGGACAGGGGGTACGAGCAGTACTTC
CDR3 protein: CASSIARDRGYEQYF
clone size: -
V gene: TRBV19
D gene: TRBD1
J gene: TRBJ2-7

CDR3 DNA: TGTGCCAGCAGTTACCAGGAAGATACGCAGTATTTT
CDR3 protein: CASSYQEDTQYF
clone size: -
V gene: TRBV6-8
D gene: -
J gene: TRBJ2-3

CDR3 DNA: TGTGCCAGCAGCCGGACAGCTTTGAACAATGAAAAACTGTTTTTT
CDR3 protein: CASSRTALNNEKLFF
clone size: -
V gene: TRBV6-8
D gene: -
J gene: TRBJ1-4

CDR3 DNA: TGTGCCAGCAGCCAAGATAGGAATAGCAATCAGCCCCAGCATTTT
CDR3 protein: CASSQDRNSNQPQHF
clone size: -
V gene: TRBV7-1
D gene: -
J gene: TRBJ1-5

CDR3 DNA: TGTGCCAGCAGTTTATCTGGGGCCAACGTCCTGACTTTC
CDR3 protein: CASSLSGANVLTF
clone size: few
V gene: TRBV28
D gene: -
J gene: TRBJ2-6

CDR3 DNA: TGTGCCACCAGCAGAGATCGAGGTCCTCTGGGAAACTATGGCTACACCTTC
CDR3 protein: CATSRDRGPLGNYGYTF
clone size: -
V gene: TRBV15
D gene: -
J gene: TRBJ1-2

CDR3 DNA: TGTGCCTCTTGGACTAGCGGGTACAATGAGCAGTTCTTC
CDR3 protein: CASWTSGYNEQFF
clone size: -
V gene: TRBV30
D gene: TRBD2
J gene: TRBJ2-1

CDR3 DNA: TGTGCCAGCAGTTTGGGACTAGCGGGAGTAAGTAGCAATGAGCAGTTCTTC
CDR3 protein: CASSLGLAGVSSNEQFF
clone size: -
V gene: TRBV28
D gene: TRBD2
J gene: TRBJ2-1

CDR3 DNA: TGCGCCAGCAGTTCAAGACAGGGAATAAGCACCGGGGAGCTGTTTTTT
CDR3 protein: CASSSRQGISTGELFF
clone size: -
V gene: TRBV10-1
D gene: TRBD1
J gene: TRBJ2-2

CDR3 DNA: TGTGCCAGCAGTTTTCTGGGTTTACTAGCGGGAGCCAACACAGATACGCAGTATTTT
CDR3 protein: CASSFLGLLAGANTDTQYF
clone size: -
V gene: TRBV28
D gene: TRBD2
J gene: TRBJ2-3

CDR3 DNA: TGCAGCGTTGACGGGGGGGTTGTCACTGAAGCTTTCTTT
CDR3 protein: CSVDGGVVTEAFF
clone size: -
V gene: TRBV29-1
D gene: -
J gene: TRBJ1-1

CDR3 DNA: TGTGCCAGCCCATCTGGGGGTAACACCGGGGAGCTGTTTTTT
CDR3 protein: CASPSGGNTGELFF
clone size: -
V gene: TRBV18
D gene: -
J gene: TRBJ2-2

CDR3 DNA: TGTGCCAGCACCACGGGGGAAACTAACTATGGCTACACCTTC
CDR3 protein: CASTTGETNYGYTF
clone size: few
V gene: TRBV11-3
D gene: -
J gene: TRBJ1-2

CDR3 DNA: TGTGCCAGTAGTATTCAGGACAGGGGGCACTACGAGCAGTACTTC
CDR3 protein: CASSIQDRGHYEQYF
clone size: few
V gene: TRBV19
D gene: TRBD1
J gene: TRBJ2-7

CDR3 DNA: TGTGCCAGCAGCCCGGAACTTATTACCGGGGAGCTGTTTTTT
CDR3 protein: CASSPELITGELFF
clone size: once
V gene: TRBV7-6
D gene: -
J gene: TRBJ2-2

CDR3 DNA: TGTGCCAGCAGCGGAGAGGGACTAGCGGATTTAAACACCGGGGAGCTGTTTTTT
CDR3 protein: CASSGEGLADLNTGELFF
clone size: few
V gene: TRBV11-3
D gene: TRBD2
J gene: TRBJ2-2

CDR3 DNA: TGCAGCGGGAGGGGGCTCGGCAATGAGCAGTTCTTC
CDR3 protein: CSGRGLGNEQFF
clone size: -
V gene: TRBV29-1
D gene: -
J gene: TRBJ2-1